This paragraph covers one T cell receptor (beta chain) sequence. Its antigen is unknown. V lost 1 base to trimming and J lost 4 bases, with 11 bases between them. This CDR3 is built from 15 residues. The germline gives CDR1 SGHTA, CDR2 FQGTGA. The data were obtained in a study of shared clonotypes between healthy human individuals. Study conclusions and caveats: Several donors held about 5% of naive CD4 clonotypes in common. Naive subsets, compared against memory subsets, generally had larger estimated richness values.

There were only Caucasian adults among the donors, and all lived in Nashville, Tennessee. Partitioning of CD4+ cells yielded a CD45RA+ naive subset and a CD45RA-negative memory subset. TCRdb keeps only in-frame clones here, not all; method: immunoSEQ multiplex PCR. The sample yields around 990,000 clones, approximately 77% seen once. The specimen sequenced was memory CD4+ T cells from PBMCs. Noted subset: CD45RA-negative fraction. The source of this sequence is a man between 18 and 35 years old in good health. Some clones in this sample may be carry-over from other donors' samples. J is TRBJ2-1 and V is TRBV7-3, with no clear D. Here the CDR3 DNA reads TGTGCCAGCAGCTTAAATATGGCAGCTTACAATGAGCAGTTCTTC. Translating it yields CASSLNMAAYNEQFF.